What follows are 20 T cell receptor beta chains derived from one specimen sequenced in a study of T cells in Graves' hyperthyroidism and ophthalmopathy. RNA transcripts provided the source from which TCR beta CDR3 regions were amplified. Carried out on the TCR CDR3, a first-round RT-PCR used the HTBI primer set. One entry per CDR3 protein, called by TCRdb with MiXCR from the multiplex PCR reads. The data show roughly 420,000 distinct CDR3 sequences, about a sixth seen once. Sequenced: blood. The receptors were sampled from a woman aged 18-29 years with Graves' hyperthyroidism.

The chain joins TRBV7-2 to TRBJ1-3, with D uncertain. V was trimmed by 4 bases and J by 4 bases, leaving 11 bases between them. The CDR3 has 14 residues. The germline gives CDR1 SGHTA, CDR2 FQGNSA. CDR3 nucleotide sequence: TGTGCCAGCAGCTCACGGGTGTCCGGAAACACCATATATTTT. Its protein is CASSSRVSGNTIYF. The whole variable domain, filled in from reference TRBV7-2 and TRBJ1-3, reads GAGVSQSPSNKVTEKGKDVELRCDPISGHTALYWYRQSLGQGLEFLIYFQGNSAPDKSGLPSDRFSAERTGGSVSTLTIQRTQQEDSAVYLCASSSRVSGNTIYFGEGSWLTVV.

Ten or more counts support this clonotype. The rearrangement uses TRBV2 and TRBJ2-1; D call uncertain. Germline CDR1 reads SNHLY; CDR2 reads FYNNEI. Trimming cost V 10 bases and J 2 bases, with 18 bases left between them. The CDR3 covers 15 residues. The CDR3 loop is CATRWWEEAYNEQFF. For the CDR3, the DNA is TGTGCCACCAGGTGGTGGGAAGAAGCCTACAATGAGCAGTTCTTC.

This rearrangement joins TRBV20-1 to TRBJ1-5; perhaps TRBD1 as D (5 bases). The CDR3 is 14 residues long. Germline V CDR1 and CDR2: DFQATT, SNEGSKA (reference sequence). V was shortened by 3 bases and J by 6 bases, with 15 bases between the two germline ends. The CDR3 sequence is CSARQGRIGQPQHF. Here the CDR3 DNA reads TGCAGTGCTAGGCAGGGCAGAATTGGTCAGCCCCAGCATTTT.

This clonotype was observed once. This chain uses TRBV7-9 with TRBJ2-1; TRBD2 agrees at 12 bases. Germline V CDR1 and CDR2: SEHNR, FQNEAQ (reference sequence). CDR3 length: 17 residues. The J segment lost 0 bases and the V segment lost 5 bases, leaving 5 bases of the junction unmatched. DNA for the CDR3: TGTGCCAGCAGCCCATTGACTAGCGGGAGCTCCTACAATGAGCAGTTCTTC. Translating gives CASSPLTSGSSYNEQFF.

Ten or more counts support this clonotype. This chain links TRBV5-1 with TRBJ2-2, with D unresolved. Germline assignment: CDR1 SGHRS and CDR2 YFSETQ. V gave up 0 bases and J gave up 4 bases, with 13 bases separating them. There are 16 residues in the CDR3. The CDR3 sequence: CASSLGVQTLTGELFF. DNA for the CDR3: TGCGCCAGCAGCTTGGGAGTACAGACCCTCACCGGGGAGCTGTTTTTT.

This clonotype came up a few times. The chain recombines TRBV15 with TRBJ2-4, with TRBD2 matching 16 bases. The CDR3 has 18 residues. Losses at the gene ends were 2 bases for V and 8 bases for J; bases not matched to a gene: 9. Germline V gives CDR1 LNHNV, CDR2 YYDKDF (reference sequence). CDR3 sequence reads: CATSRSGTSGGARDIQYF. The CDR3 DNA reads as TGTGCCACCAGCAGATCCGGGACTAGCGGGGGGGCCAGAGACATTCAGTACTTC.

CDR3: CASSRDTKNIQYF. The CDR3 region has the DNA TGCGCCAGCAGCCGGGACACTAAAAACATTCAGTACTTC. The chain combines TRBV5-1 with TRBJ2-4; possible D gene TRBD1, 6 bases. V lost 4 bases, J lost 4 bases, and 9 bases lay in between. This CDR3 contains 13 residues. CDR1 SGHRS and CDR2 YFSETQ come from the germline V gene.

In its sample, this clonotype was seen a few times. J is TRBJ1-5 and V is TRBV27; D perhaps matches TRBD1 (6 bases). V dropped 1 base and J dropped 7 bases, with 11 bases sitting between them. Germline values: CDR1 MNHEY, CDR2 SMNVEV (reference sequence). There are 14 residues in the CDR3. The CDR3 reads CASSLFGGRQPQHF. CDR3 nucleotide sequence: TGTGCCAGCAGTTTATTCGGGGGGCGACAGCCCCAGCATTTT.

A word on this clonotype: Relative to the germline gene, one junction end is altered; a read error may explain this. This chain links TRBV5-1 with TRBJ1-6, with 8 bases identical to TRBD1. CDR1 is SGHRS and CDR2 is YFSETQ in the germline V gene. The CDR3 covers 15 residues. The CDR3 sequence: CASSLRTGFNSPLHF. CDR3 in DNA: TGTGCCAGCAGCTTGAGGACAGGGTTTAATTCACCCCTCCACTTT.

The CDR3 reads CASSIQGKYGANVLTF. For the CDR3, the DNA is TGTGCCAGTAGTATACAGGGGAAGTATGGGGCCAACGTCCTGACTTTC. The V call is TRBV19, the J call TRBJ2-6; perhaps TRBD1 as D (6 bases). Germline CDR1 LNHDA, CDR2 SQIVND (reference sequence). This CDR3 region has 16 residues. Between the trimmed V and J ends, which lost 2 bases and 3 bases, there was a span of 11 bases.

This clonotype occurred many times. This chain joins TRBV11-2 and TRBJ2-3; the D is unclear. Per germline, CDR1 SGHAT and CDR2 FQNNGV. The CDR3 is made up of 14 amino acids. V dropped 10 bases and J dropped 4 bases, with 18 bases sitting between them. The CDR3 DNA is TGTGCCACCCAAGCCGGTCAGGCGGCAGATACGCAGTATTTT. It codes for CATQAGQAADTQYF.

The rearrangement links TRBV2 to TRBJ2-5, with D unresolved. Germline-derived CDR1 and CDR2 are SNHLY and FYNNEI. With 8 bases removed from V and 5 bases from J, the gap between germline ends came to 12 bases. The CDR3 loop spans 12 amino acids. This CDR3 reads CASCRFGETQYF. CDR3 coding DNA: TGTGCCAGCTGCCGTTTCGGCGAGACCCAGTACTTC.

This clonotype was picked up many times. The rearrangement joins TRBV20-1 to TRBJ1-5; D gene ambiguous. Germline lookup yields CDR1 DFQATT and CDR2 SNEGSKA (reference sequence). The V end was cut by 1 base, the J end by 0 bases, with 7 bases between. The CDR3 runs 14 residues. The CDR3 is CSARVRYSNQPQHF. The CDR3 nucleotides are TGCAGTGCTAGAGTGCGATATAGCAATCAGCCCCAGCATTTT.

The chain combines TRBV10-2 with TRBJ1-1; 9 nucleotides match TRBD1. V was clipped by 6 bases and J by 0 bases; unmatched bases: 2. The CDR3 sequence is 14 residues long. Germline-derived CDR1 and CDR2 are WSHSY and SAAADI. The CDR3: CASRGTGMNTEAFF. In nucleotides, the CDR3 is TGCGCCAGCAGGGGGACAGGGATGAACACTGAAGCTTTCTTT.

This clonotype was observed at least ten times. The CDR3 bases are TGTGCCAGCAGAGTCTTGGCGACCGTCTCCTACGAGCAGTACTTC. It specifies CASRVLATVSYEQYF. The chain has TRBV6-2 or TRBV6-3 and TRBJ2-7; D is unclear. The germline V gene has CDR1 MNHEY and CDR2 SVGEGT. Trimming took 6 bases from V and 0 from J, leaving 15 bases between them. This CDR3 spans 15 amino acids.

This clonotype occurred a few times. This chain uses TRBV7-3 with TRBJ2-1, with no clear D. TRBJ2-7 explains the end of the DNA better; the J call may be wrong. The length of the CDR3 is 16 residues. Germline V lookup: CDR1 SGHTA, CDR2 FQGTGA. The CDR3 is CASSPLGFSSYNEQYF. In DNA form, the CDR3 reads TGTGCCAGCAGCCCCCTGGGGTTCAGCTCCTACAATGAGCAGTACTTC.

This clonotype was detected many times. The rearrangement links TRBV10-3 to TRBJ1-1, with a weak D call TRBD1 (5 bases). Germline V gives CDR1 ENHRY, CDR2 SYGVKD. This CDR3 is 13 amino acids long. The V end lost 7 bases, the J end lost 1 base, and 10 bases lay between the germline ends. CDR3 DNA sequence: TGTGCCATCATTCCGGACACGAACACTGAAGCTTTCTTT. Encoded protein: CAIIPDTNTEAFF.

This clonotype appeared a few times. The CDR3 sequence: CASSRDRRETQYF. The CDR3 DNA sequence: TGTGCCAGCAGCAGGGACAGGAGGGAGACCCAGTACTTC. V and J are TRBV11-2 and TRBJ2-5; 8 nucleotides match TRBD1. J gave up 5 bases and V 5 bases, and 4 bases lay outside the gene matches. CDR1 and CDR2 from the germline V gene are SGHAT and FQNNGV. The CDR3 has 13 amino acids.

This clonotype was observed at least ten times. V and J are TRBV7-9 and TRBJ2-1; 12 bases fit TRBD2. Germline CDR1 reads SEHNR; CDR2 reads FQNEAQ (reference sequence). With V trimmed by 6 bases and J by 9 bases, 12 bases remained unmatched. The CDR3 consists of 16 residues. CDR3: CASSSGLAGINGEQFF. The CDR3 DNA is TGTGCCAGCAGTTCAGGACTAGCGGGAATAAATGGTGAGCAGTTCTTC.

This clonotype was recorded at least ten times. This chain connects TRBV5-1 to TRBJ2-5, with 11 bases that match TRBD1. V dropped 0 bases and J dropped 4; count of bases not matched to a gene: 2. Germline loops: CDR1 SGHRS, CDR2 YFSETQ. The CDR3 runs to 15 residues. CDR3 DNA sequence: TGCGCCAGCAGCTTGGTGGGACAGGGGGGAGAGACCCAGTACTTC. It encodes CASSLVGQGGETQYF.